Listed below are T cell receptor beta chains from one sample, sequenced in a study of CD8 T cells in Susac syndrome. TCRdb used MiXCR to reprocess the immunoSEQ multiplex PCR reads, holding one entry per CDR3 protein. Seen here are fewer than 35,000 distinct CDR3 sequences, 94% observed once, and the top ten hold about 0.26%. Sample: CD8+ T cells from PBMCs. Receptors were obtained from a human donor in good health. Both conserved end residues are part of each CDR3. The D gene is left open where the match is weak. Part of the rows lack a size; the others show once, few, many or a class for expanded clones.

NA TRBJ2-1 TRBV19 NA CASSISAGPYNEQFF TGTGCCAGTAGTATATCGGCGGGACCCTACAATGAGCAGTTCTTC
NA TRBJ2-2 TRBV27 NA CASSFYTGELFF TGTGCCAGCAGTTTTTACACCGGGGAGCTGTTTTTT
NA TRBJ1-1 TRBV5-6 NA CASSLGQPTEAFF TGTGCCAGCAGCTTGGGTCAGCCCACTGAAGCTTTCTTT
NA TRBJ1-1 TRBV6-2/TRBV6-3 NA CASSFTGGNTEAFF TGTGCCAGCAGTTTTACAGGCGGGAACACTGAAGCTTTCTTT
TRBD1 TRBJ2-1 TRBV7-9 NA CASSVSTGGAYNEQFF TGTGCCAGCAGCGTATCGACAGGGGGCGCCTACAATGAGCAGTTCTTC
NA TRBJ1-1 TRBV4-3 once CASSQDQGPLNTEAFF TGCGCCAGCAGCCAAGATCAGGGCCCTCTGAACACTGAAGCTTTCTTT
TRBD1 TRBJ2-3 TRBV24-1 NA CATSDSGTDTTDTQYF TGTGCCACCAGTGATTCCGGGACAGATACAACAGATACGCAGTATTTT
NA TRBJ1-2 TRBV27 NA CASSPGPLYGYTF TGTGCCAGCAGTCCCGGGCCCCTCTATGGCTACACCTTC
NA TRBJ1-2 TRBV6-2/TRBV6-3 NA CASSYRDNYGYTF TGTGCCAGCAGTTACCGGGACAACTATGGCTACACCTTC
NA TRBJ2-7 TRBV7-2 NA CASSLTGTPYEQYF TGTGCCAGCAGCTTGACCGGGACCCCCTACGAGCAGTACTTC
TRBD2 TRBJ2-1 TRBV7-8 NA CASSSRLAGRNEQFF TGTGCCAGCAGCTCCCGACTAGCGGGGAGGAATGAGCAGTTCTTC
NA TRBJ2-7 TRBV7-2 once CASSPIPGRRNEQYF TGTGCCAGCAGCCCGATCCCGGGCAGGCGTAACGAGCAGTACTTC